The subject of this entry is one T cell receptor (beta chain). Source study methods: Amplification from reference gene primers served as the basis for estimated nucleated cell counts. Using immunoSEQ multiplex PCR, the repertoire was profiled, and TCRdb retains in-frame clones only, with some absent. That table is the source of V, J and clone size, and D and trimming were worked out from the DNA. The sample comprises about 72,000 clones, roughly 90% of which are singletons, and approximately 9% rests with the top ten. These data belong to a study of blood T cell repertoires in COVID-19. Study summary: Both acute and convalescent COVID-19 samples were obtained from the United States, Italy and Spain. Sample material is recorded as cDNA or gDNA derived from T cells, B-cell-depleted T cells, or PBMCs.

This CDR3 is 18 amino acids long. Germline values: CDR1 SGHNT, CDR2 YYREEE (reference sequence). The V and J ends lost 4 bases and 2 bases, in that order; junction bases with no gene match: 12. Sequenced sample: peripheral blood. The source is a human donor in a cohort sampled during active COVID-19. V and J are TRBV5-4 and TRBJ2-3; 11 bases are a match to TRBD2. The CDR3 sequence is CASSPRLAGWGITDTQYF. Written as DNA, the CDR3 is TGTGCCAGCAGCCCCCGACTAGCGGGGTGGGGGATCACAGATACGCAGTATTTT.